The 21 T cell receptor beta chains listed next were all sequenced from one sample in a study of cytomegalovirus exposure and HLA in healthy donors. PCR primers comprised 60 Vbeta and 13 Jbeta primers. This table comes from immunoSEQ multiplex PCR, and its TCRdb copy is limited to in-frame clones, with some not included. The sample lists 120,000 or so clones, over 9.5% occurring once. The sequenced sample was PBMCs. Receptor source: a woman under 30 in good health and CMV-seropositive.

The V and J genes are TRBV28 and TRBJ1-2; the D gene is possibly TRBD1 (5 bases). Trimming took 2 bases from V and 4 from J, leaving 17 bases between them. Germline V lookup: CDR1 MDHEN, CDR2 SYDVKM. This CDR3 is built from 16 residues. DNA of the CDR3: TGTGCCAGCAGTTTACCTCTCGGGGGATGGAGCTATGGCTACACCTTC. It codes for CASSLPLGGWSYGYTF.

This clone was seen only a few times. The chain combines TRBV5-8 with TRBJ2-3, with D hard to call. V dropped 2 bases and J dropped 5 bases, with 6 bases sitting between them. The length of the CDR3 is 12 residues. From germline, CDR1 is SGHTS and CDR2 YDEGEE. CDR3 loop: CASSFAVDTQYF. CDR3 DNA sequence: TGTGCCAGCAGCTTCGCGGTAGATACGCAGTATTTT.

This clone came up a few times. The chain links TRBV6-1 to TRBJ2-7, with D tentatively TRBD2 (6 bases). CDR1 and CDR2 from the germline V gene are MNHNS and SASEGT. V shed 2 bases and J shed 7 bases, with 18 bases lying between them. The CDR3 is 15 amino acids. In DNA form, the CDR3 reads TGTGCCAGCAGTGAAACCCAGGAACCCCGGGGGGAGCAGTACTTC. Translated, it gives CASSETQEPRGEQYF.

The chain employs TRBV30 and TRBJ1-1; D uncertain. Germline V gives CDR1 GTSNPN, CDR2 SVGIG (reference sequence). V was pared by 5 bases and J by 4 bases, with 14 bases between. CDR3 length: 13 amino acids. The CDR3 spells CAWVRESPTEAFF. CDR3 coding DNA: TGTGCCTGGGTGAGGGAGTCACCCACTGAAGCTTTCTTT. The full variable domain, with the rest looked up from reference TRBV30 and TRBJ1-1, is SQTIHQWPATLVQPVGSPLSLECTVEGTSNPNLYWYRQAAGRGLQLLFYSVGIGQISSEVPQNLSASRPQDRQFILSSKKLLLSDSGFYLCAWVRESPTEAFFGQGTRLTVV.

V usage is TRBV27 and J usage is TRBJ1-3; D is uncertain. The V end was cut by 5 bases, the J end by 0 bases, with 8 bases between. The CDR3 length is 14 residues. The germline V gene has CDR1 MNHEY and CDR2 SMNVEV (reference sequence). DNA for the CDR3: TGTGCCAGCAGTAACAGCGGCTCTGGAAACACCATATATTTT. As protein: CASSNSGSGNTIYF.

The table lists this clone with a few counts. This sequence joins TRBV29-1 and TRBJ2-7, with 7 positions matching TRBD1. The CDR3 is 17 residues long. Germline lookup yields CDR1 SQVTM and CDR2 ANQGSEA. J was trimmed by 9 bases and V by 7 bases; bases with no gene match: 27. Here the CDR3 DNA reads TGCAGCGCTTGGGGCCAGAGGGGGACAGAAATTTCTGGGGGGCAGTACTTC. Translated, it gives CSAWGQRGTEISGGQYF.

This chain joins TRBV27 and TRBJ1-1, with D hard to call. CDR1 is MNHEY and CDR2 is SMNVEV in the germline V gene (reference sequence). The CDR3 has 15 amino acids. V was cut by 4 bases and J by 7 bases, with 19 bases left in between. The CDR3 region is CASSSHLLVEDEAFF. The CDR3 nucleotides are TGTGCCAGCAGTTCCCACCTTTTAGTCGAGGATGAAGCTTTCTTT.

This clone was detected only a few times. This chain uses TRBV2 with TRBJ1-4; TRBD1 aligns across 7 bases. The V segment lost 7 bases and the J segment 6 bases; nucleotides outside the gene matches: 8. Per the germline V gene, CDR1 is SNHLY and CDR2 is FYNNEI. The CDR3 totals 14 residues. The CDR3 DNA is TGTGCCAGCAATTACAGGGGAGAGGATGAAAAACTGTTTTTT. It codes for CASNYRGEDEKLFF.

This clone was recorded a few times. V gene TRBV6-1 combines with J gene TRBJ1-1, with a possible D match to TRBD1 (6 bases). Germline lookup yields CDR1 MNHNS and CDR2 SASEGT. V lost 7 bases and J lost 0, with 12 bases in between. The CDR3 has 14 residues. CDR3 sequence reads: CASTQGSMNTEAFF. The CDR3 DNA follows: TGTGCCAGCACACAGGGCTCAATGAACACTGAAGCTTTCTTT.

The V and J genes are TRBV7-9 and TRBJ1-1; D ambiguous. The CDR3 consists of 9 residues. The V end was cut by 10 bases, the J end by 5 bases, with 5 bases between. Germline V gene lookup returns CDR1 SEHNR and CDR2 FQNEAQ (reference sequence). The CDR3 loop reads CATGTEAFF. The CDR3 bases are TGTGCCACCGGGACTGAAGCTTTCTTT. Supplemented by reference TRBV7-9 and TRBJ1-1, the full variable domain reads DTGVSQNPRHKITKRGQNVTFRCDPISEHNRLYWYRQTLGQGPEFLTYFQNEAQLEKSRLLSDRFSAERPKGSFSTLEIQRTEQGDSAMYLCATGTEAFFGQGTRLTVV.

The rearrangement joins TRBV9 to TRBJ2-7; 7 positions match TRBD1. This CDR3 has 16 amino acids. J was trimmed by 3 bases and V by 0 bases; bases with no gene match: 9. Germline-derived CDR1 and CDR2 are SGDLS and YYNGEE. Here the CDR3 reads CASSVGGAGGYYEQYF. CDR3 bases: TGTGCCAGCAGCGTAGGAGGTGCAGGGGGTTACTACGAGCAGTACTTC.

This clone appeared a few times. This rearrangement joins TRBV25-1 to TRBJ2-7; TRBD2 matches 12 bases. The CDR3 runs to 15 residues. Per germline, CDR1 MGHDK and CDR2 SYGVNS. The ends lost 4 bases at V and 6 bases at J; junction bases unmatched: 7. For the CDR3, the DNA is TGTGCCAGCAGTGGACGACTAGCGGGAGAACCCGAGCAGTACTTC. This sequence encodes CASSGRLAGEPEQYF.

The chain is built from TRBV30 and TRBJ2-1, with a tentative D call TRBD2 (6 bases). Trimming pared 2 bases from V and 7 bases from J, leaving 33 bases between. Germline assignment: CDR1 GTSNPN and CDR2 SVGIG (reference sequence). CDR3 size: 20 residues. CDR3 DNA sequence: TGTGCCTGGAGTCCCTACCAAAGTACTAGCAGCACCAGATTTCAGAATGAGCAGTTCTTC. This sequence encodes CAWSPYQSTSSTRFQNEQFF. The entire variable domain, with the rest obtained from reference TRBV30 and TRBJ2-1, is as follows: SQTIHQWPATLVQPVGSPLSLECTVEGTSNPNLYWYRQAAGRGLQLLFYSVGIGQISSEVPQNLSASRPQDRQFILSSKKLLLSDSGFYLCAWSPYQSTSSTRFQNEQFFGPGTRLTVL.

The gene calls are TRBV7-8 and TRBJ2-7, with D possibly being TRBD2 (8 bases). The CDR3 totals 17 residues. CDR1 and CDR2 from the germline V gene are SGHVS and FQNEAQ. V dropped 7 bases and J dropped 4 bases, with 26 bases sitting between them. CDR3 in amino acids: CASTSWEGAGGSYEQYF. CDR3 DNA sequence: TGTGCCAGCACCTCCTGGGAGGGGGCGGGAGGATCATACGAGCAGTACTTC.

This clone appeared many times. The chain employs TRBV6-1 and TRBJ2-1; 7 bases map to TRBD2. Trimming at V came to 8 bases and at J to 1 base, leaving 2 bases not matched to a gene. CDR3 size: 13 residues. Per germline, CDR1 MNHNS and CDR2 SASEGT. The CDR3 nucleotides read TGTGCCAGCCCCGGGAGGTCCTACAATGAGCAGTTCTTC. Amino acids: CASPGRSYNEQFF.

This clone was seen more than once but under ten times. The gene calls are TRBV5-1 and TRBJ1-1; TRBD1 might be the D (6 bases). The CDR3 loop spans 15 amino acids. Germline V CDR1 and CDR2: SGHRS, YFSETQ. Trimming removed 3 bases at V and 4 bases at J, with 16 bases between. CDR3 amino acids: CASSSTGNVGTEAFF. The CDR3, as DNA: TGCGCCAGCAGCTCTACAGGGAATGTAGGCACTGAAGCTTTCTTT.

This clone was seen only a few times. This chain links TRBV18 with TRBJ2-7; TRBD1 is a possible D gene (6 bases). The CDR3 spans 13 residues. The ends were cut back, 2 bases at V and 4 bases at J, with 9 bases in the middle. Germline CDR1 KGHSH, CDR2 LQKENI. In DNA form, the CDR3 reads TGTGCCAGCTCACCAGGGGGCAGTTACGAGCAGTACTTC. Encoded protein: CASSPGGSYEQYF.

This clone was seen only a few times. The chain uses TRBV19 and TRBJ2-1, with 10 bases aligning to TRBD2. The CDR3 is 14 amino acids. Germline CDR1 LNHDA, CDR2 SQIVND (reference sequence). J lost 9 bases, V lost 7 bases, and 9 bases had no gene match. CDR3 residues: CASKKLAGESEQFF. CDR3 DNA: TGTGCCAGTAAGAAGCTAGCGGGAGAATCTGAGCAGTTCTTC.

The gene calls are TRBV27 and TRBJ2-1, with D maybe TRBD1 (6 bases). V was cut by 7 bases and J by 4 bases, with 14 bases left in between. The CDR3 has 14 residues. The germline gives CDR1 MNHEY, CDR2 SMNVEV (reference sequence). The CDR3 DNA sequence: TGTGCCAGCAACCTAGAGGACAGTTACAATGAGCAGTTCTTC. This encodes CASNLEDSYNEQFF.

This clone showed up just a few times. V and J are TRBV4-1 and TRBJ1-2, with TRBD1 identical over 7 bases. Losses at the gene ends were 4 bases for V and 7 bases for J; bases not matched to a gene: 12. This CDR3 spans 15 amino acids. In germline, CDR1 is MGHRA, CDR2 YSYEKL. The CDR3 loop is CASSRLGQAASGYTF. The CDR3, as DNA: TGCGCCAGCAGCCGTTTAGGACAGGCGGCGAGTGGCTACACCTTC.

The J gene is TRBJ1-1, the V gene TRBV11-3; a weak D match, TRBD1 (5 bases). Trimming shortened V by 6 bases and J by 8 bases, and 16 bases separated the two germline ends. From germline, CDR1 is SGHNT and CDR2 YENEEA. This CDR3 contains 13 residues. The CDR3 loop is CASRTTGQGEAFF. DNA for the CDR3: TGTGCCAGCAGAACCACAGGTCAGGGAGAAGCTTTCTTT.